These T cell receptor beta chains were read from a single sample in a study of T cells after yellow fever vaccination. TCRdb fed the 5' RACE reads into MiXCR, producing one record per CDR3 protein. Of 320,000 or so distinct CDR3 sequences in the sample, approximately 8% were seen once. Here the sequenced sample was PBMCs, taken approximately 40 days after the first yellow fever vaccination. The receptors were gathered from a man aged 18 to 30 who received the YFV17D yellow fever vaccine. CDR3s include the opening cysteine and the closing phenylalanine or tryptophan. Fields, in order: clone size, V gene, D gene, J gene, CDR3 protein, CDR3 DNA. A D gene is named only where the DNA matches it firmly. The size field is filled for only some rows; it gives once, few, many or a size class.

clone_size: many; v_call: TRBV5-1; d_call: .; j_call: TRBJ2-7; cdr3_aa: CASSLRGDRIREQYF; cdr3_nt: TGCGCCAGCAGCCTCAGGGGAGACCGGATTCGCGAGCAGTACTTC
clone_size: few; v_call: TRBV28; d_call: .; j_call: TRBJ2-3; cdr3_aa: CASSSFQSSTDTQYF; cdr3_nt: TGTGCCAGCAGTTCCTTCCAGTCGAGCACAGATACGCAGTATTTT
clone_size: few; v_call: TRBV20-1; d_call: TRBD1; j_call: TRBJ2-1; cdr3_aa: CSARVPGQATYNEQFF; cdr3_nt: TGCAGTGCTAGAGTTCCGGGACAGGCTACCTACAATGAGCAGTTCTTC
clone_size: .; v_call: TRBV20-1; d_call: TRBD2; j_call: TRBJ2-3; cdr3_aa: CSARLASGGPDTQYF; cdr3_nt: TGCAGTGCTAGACTGGCTAGCGGGGGGCCAGATACGCAGTATTTT
clone_size: .; v_call: TRBV5-1; d_call: TRBD2; j_call: TRBJ2-5; cdr3_aa: CASSFGGLVGETQYF; cdr3_nt: TGCGCCAGCAGCTTCGGGGGACTAGTCGGAGAGACCCAGTACTTC
clone_size: few; v_call: TRBV29-1; d_call: TRBD2; j_call: TRBJ2-1; cdr3_aa: CSVVSLGSSGFYNEQFF; cdr3_nt: TGCAGCGTTGTATCATTAGGGTCTAGCGGGTTTTACAATGAGCAGTTCTTC
clone_size: few; v_call: TRBV12-3/TRBV12-4; d_call: TRBD1; j_call: TRBJ2-1; cdr3_aa: CASSPYRGSQFF; cdr3_nt: TGTGCCAGCAGTCCTTACAGGGGCTCGCAGTTCTTC
clone_size: .; v_call: TRBV20-1; d_call: .; j_call: TRBJ1-6; cdr3_aa: CSVPWHREGGGSGSYNSPLHF; cdr3_nt: TGCAGTGTCCCCTGGCATCGAGAGGGGGGAGGGTCCGGCTCCTATAATTCACCCCTCCACTTT
clone_size: .; v_call: TRBV10-3; d_call: .; j_call: TRBJ1-6; cdr3_aa: CAISLGSPLHF; cdr3_nt: TGTGCCATCAGTTTGGGATCACCCCTCCACTTT
clone_size: few; v_call: TRBV7-3; d_call: TRBD1; j_call: TRBJ1-1; cdr3_aa: CASSPLTGNEAFF; cdr3_nt: TGTGCCAGCAGCCCCCTGACAGGGAATGAAGCTTTCTTT
clone_size: few; v_call: TRBV7-3; d_call: .; j_call: TRBJ2-1; cdr3_aa: CASSPSTDYNEQFF; cdr3_nt: TGTGCCAGCAGCCCCTCGACAGACTACAATGAGCAGTTCTTC
clone_size: few; v_call: TRBV5-4; d_call: TRBD2; j_call: TRBJ2-1; cdr3_aa: CASSLGSSGYNEQFF; cdr3_nt: TGTGCCAGCAGCTTGGGGTCTAGCGGATACAATGAGCAGTTCTTC
clone_size: .; v_call: TRBV5-6; d_call: .; j_call: TRBJ1-6; cdr3_aa: CASSLYAGYNSPLHF; cdr3_nt: TGTGCCAGCAGCTTGTACGCCGGCTATAATTCACCCCTCCACTTT
clone_size: few; v_call: TRBV12-3/TRBV12-4; d_call: TRBD1; j_call: TRBJ1-1; cdr3_aa: CASSRNRGAEAFF; cdr3_nt: TGTGCCAGCAGTAGAAACAGGGGGGCTGAAGCTTTCTTT
clone_size: .; v_call: TRBV6-2/TRBV6-3; d_call: .; j_call: TRBJ1-2; cdr3_aa: CASSYFPANYGYTF; cdr3_nt: TGTGCCAGCAGTTACTTCCCAGCGAACTATGGCTACACCTTC
clone_size: few; v_call: TRBV4-2; d_call: .; j_call: TRBJ2-2; cdr3_aa: CASSQEYWTGTGELFF; cdr3_nt: TGTGCCAGCAGCCAAGAATATTGGACTGGGACCGGGGAGCTGTTTTTT
clone_size: .; v_call: TRBV6-2/TRBV6-3; d_call: TRBD1; j_call: TRBJ2-1; cdr3_aa: CASSYARTGGGNEQFF; cdr3_nt: TGTGCCAGCAGTTACGCCCGGACAGGGGGTGGCAATGAGCAGTTCTTC
clone_size: .; v_call: TRBV27; d_call: TRBD1; j_call: TRBJ2-7; cdr3_aa: CASSSRTGAAYGEQYF; cdr3_nt: TGTGCCAGCAGTTCGCGGACAGGGGCCGCGTACGGGGAGCAGTACTTC
clone_size: .; v_call: TRBV2; d_call: .; j_call: TRBJ2-3; cdr3_aa: CASRGMEDTQYF; cdr3_nt: TGTGCCAGCAGGGGGATGGAAGATACGCAGTATTTT
clone_size: few; v_call: TRBV6-6; d_call: .; j_call: TRBJ1-5; cdr3_aa: CASKRGINQPQHF; cdr3_nt: TGTGCCAGCAAGAGGGGGATCAATCAGCCCCAGCATTTT
clone_size: .; v_call: TRBV5-1; d_call: TRBD1; j_call: TRBJ2-2; cdr3_aa: CASSYGQVRGELFF; cdr3_nt: TGCGCCAGCAGTTACGGACAGGTCAGGGGGGAGCTGTTTTTT
clone_size: .; v_call: TRBV7-3; d_call: .; j_call: TRBJ2-1; cdr3_aa: CASSNRGANEQFF; cdr3_nt: TGTGCCAGCAGCAACAGAGGGGCCAATGAGCAGTTCTTC
clone_size: few; v_call: TRBV25-1; d_call: .; j_call: TRBJ1-1; cdr3_aa: CASSDALEAFF; cdr3_nt: TGTGCCAGCAGTGACGCACTGGAGGCTTTCTTT
clone_size: .; v_call: TRBV4-2; d_call: TRBD2; j_call: TRBJ2-3; cdr3_aa: CASSQVPGLAAIFTSTDTQYF; cdr3_nt: TGTGCCAGCAGCCAAGTCCCCGGACTAGCGGCAATATTTACTAGCACAGATACGCAGTATTTT
clone_size: few; v_call: TRBV6-4; d_call: TRBD2; j_call: TRBJ2-1; cdr3_aa: CASKGGGPTYNEQFF; cdr3_nt: TGTGCCAGCAAGGGCGGGGGGCCAACCTACAATGAGCAGTTCTTC
clone_size: many; v_call: TRBV12-3/TRBV12-4; d_call: .; j_call: TRBJ2-3; cdr3_aa: CASSLLGRGTDTQYF; cdr3_nt: TGTGCCAGCAGTCTCCTAGGCCGGGGCACAGATACGCAGTATTTT
clone_size: .; v_call: TRBV7-2; d_call: .; j_call: TRBJ2-7; cdr3_aa: CASSPRDTTYEQYF; cdr3_nt: TGTGCCAGCAGCCCTCGGGACACGACCTACGAGCAGTACTTC
clone_size: .; v_call: TRBV7-2; d_call: .; j_call: TRBJ2-6; cdr3_aa: CASSRRDGANVLTF; cdr3_nt: TGTGCCAGCAGCCGACGGGACGGGGCCAACGTCCTGACTTTC
clone_size: few; v_call: TRBV7-9; d_call: .; j_call: TRBJ2-1; cdr3_aa: CASSFNLLYNEQFF; cdr3_nt: TGTGCCAGCAGCTTTAACCTGCTCTACAATGAGCAGTTCTTC
clone_size: .; v_call: TRBV12-3/TRBV12-4; d_call: TRBD1; j_call: TRBJ1-1; cdr3_aa: CASSPIWDSKEAFF; cdr3_nt: TGTGCCAGCAGTCCTATCTGGGACAGCAAAGAAGCTTTCTTT
clone_size: .; v_call: TRBV5-1; d_call: .; j_call: TRBJ1-2; cdr3_aa: CASRPATANYGYTF; cdr3_nt: TGCGCCAGCAGACCAGCGACAGCTAACTATGGCTACACCTTC
clone_size: few; v_call: TRBV5-1; d_call: .; j_call: TRBJ1-1; cdr3_aa: CASSLGELHTEAFF; cdr3_nt: TGCGCCAGCAGCTTGGGGGAACTCCACACTGAAGCTTTCTTT
clone_size: few; v_call: TRBV5-5; d_call: .; j_call: TRBJ2-1; cdr3_aa: CASSLFGRENEQFF; cdr3_nt: TGTGCCAGCAGCTTATTCGGCAGGGAGAATGAGCAGTTCTTC
clone_size: .; v_call: TRBV20-1; d_call: TRBD1; j_call: TRBJ1-5; cdr3_aa: CSAPFGTALNQPQHF; cdr3_nt: TGCAGTGCACCGTTCGGGACAGCACTCAATCAGCCCCAGCATTTT
clone_size: few; v_call: TRBV27; d_call: TRBD1; j_call: TRBJ2-7; cdr3_aa: CASSVKGTGATYEQYF; cdr3_nt: TGTGCCAGCAGTGTAAAAGGGACAGGGGCTACCTACGAGCAGTACTTC
clone_size: .; v_call: TRBV7-9; d_call: .; j_call: TRBJ1-1; cdr3_aa: CASNETPAITEAFF; cdr3_nt: TGTGCCAGCAACGAGACTCCCGCGATAACTGAAGCTTTCTTT
clone_size: .; v_call: TRBV14; d_call: .; j_call: TRBJ2-5; cdr3_aa: CASSQDRWNAGSHQETQYF; cdr3_nt: TGTGCCAGCAGCCAAGATCGGTGGAATGCAGGAAGTCACCAAGAGACCCAGTACTTC
clone_size: .; v_call: TRBV4-1; d_call: TRBD2; j_call: TRBJ2-5; cdr3_aa: CASSQEHNSGREETQYF; cdr3_nt: TGCGCCAGCAGCCAAGAGCACAATAGCGGGAGAGAAGAGACCCAGTACTTC
clone_size: few; v_call: TRBV12-3/TRBV12-4; d_call: .; j_call: TRBJ2-2; cdr3_aa: CASTDNTGELFF; cdr3_nt: TGTGCCAGCACCGACAACACCGGGGAGCTGTTTTTT
clone_size: many; v_call: TRBV20-1; d_call: .; j_call: TRBJ2-2; cdr3_aa: CSLQVNTGELFF; cdr3_nt: TGCAGTTTGCAGGTGAACACCGGGGAGCTGTTTTTT
clone_size: .; v_call: TRBV15; d_call: .; j_call: TRBJ2-3; cdr3_aa: CATSGIMTHHGPDTQYF; cdr3_nt: TGTGCCACCAGCGGCATTATGACCCACCATGGGCCAGATACGCAGTATTTT
clone_size: few; v_call: TRBV28; d_call: .; j_call: TRBJ1-4; cdr3_aa: CASSFTLGNEKLFF; cdr3_nt: TGTGCCAGCAGTTTCACCCTGGGTAATGAAAAACTGTTTTTT
clone_size: .; v_call: TRBV5-1; d_call: TRBD1; j_call: TRBJ2-1; cdr3_aa: CASRRDSYNEQFF; cdr3_nt: TGCGCCAGCAGACGGGACAGCTACAATGAGCAGTTCTTC
clone_size: .; v_call: TRBV7-9; d_call: .; j_call: TRBJ2-1; cdr3_aa: CASSLYSGTYDNEQFF; cdr3_nt: TGTGCCAGCAGCTTATATTCCGGGACGTATGACAATGAGCAGTTCTTC
clone_size: .; v_call: TRBV29-1; d_call: .; j_call: TRBJ2-1; cdr3_aa: CSAGTPANEQFF; cdr3_nt: TGCAGCGCGGGGACCCCTGCGAATGAGCAGTTCTTC
clone_size: .; v_call: TRBV18; d_call: .; j_call: TRBJ1-5; cdr3_aa: CASSPFSAADQPQHF; cdr3_nt: TGTGCCAGCTCACCATTTTCAGCGGCAGATCAGCCCCAGCATTTT